The 11 T cell receptor beta chains below were found in one sample sequenced in a study of fetal regulatory T cell absence and autoimmunity. TCRdb's copy holds only in-frame clones and misses some; the assay was immunoSEQ multiplex PCR. Altogether some 87,000 clones are present, approximately 79% being singletons, with the ten largest covering 1.5% to 2%. The sequencing input was pancreas tissue. Receptor source: a male donor with IPEX syndrome.

The chain combines TRBV4-2 with TRBJ2-2; tentative D call: TRBD2 (6 bases). The CDR3 totals 18 residues. Germline-derived CDR1 and CDR2 are LGHNA and YNFKEQ. V shed 0 bases and J shed 3 bases, with 17 bases lying between them. This CDR3 is CASSQDPFRVADTGELFF. CDR3 nucleotide sequence: TGTGCCAGCAGCCAAGATCCCTTCAGGGTAGCGGACACCGGGGAGCTGTTTTTT.

This sequence joins TRBV27 and TRBJ2-7; 10 bases align to TRBD2. The V segment lost 8 bases and the J segment 4 bases; nucleotides outside the gene matches: 5. The CDR3 extends over 13 amino acids. Germline V gene sequence: CDR1 MNHEY, CDR2 SMNVEV (reference sequence). CDR3 residues: CASSSGGAYEQYF. The CDR3 bases are TGTGCCAGCTCAAGCGGGGGGGCTTACGAGCAGTACTTC.

The rearrangement joins TRBV2 to TRBJ2-3; 8 bases fit TRBD2. Germline lookup yields CDR1 SNHLY and CDR2 FYNNEI. The CDR3 extends over 13 amino acids. The J segment lost 2 bases and the V segment lost 8 bases, leaving 3 bases of the junction unmatched. The CDR3 protein is CASPSGLTDTQYF. The CDR3 bases are TGTGCCAGCCCTAGCGGGCTCACAGATACGCAGTATTTT. Full variable domain (remainder filled in from reference TRBV2 and TRBJ2-3): EPEVTQTPSHQVTQMGQEVILRCVPISNHLYFYWYRQILGQKVEFLVSFYNNEISEKSEIFDDQFSVERPDGSNFTLKIRSTKLEDSAMYFCASPSGLTDTQYFGPGTRLTVL.

The gene calls are TRBV2 and TRBJ2-1; no reliable D call. Trimming removed 6 bases at V and 9 bases at J, with 15 bases between. CDR3 size: 13 residues. Germline loops: CDR1 SNHLY, CDR2 FYNNEI. CDR3 region: CASSARRGVEQFF. DNA for the CDR3: TGTGCCAGCAGCGCAAGGCGAGGAGTTGAGCAGTTCTTC.

This chain connects TRBV27 to TRBJ2-4; D is perhaps TRBD1 (6 bases). This CDR3 has 15 residues. Germline V CDR1 and CDR2: MNHEY, SMNVEV (reference sequence). Trimming pared 2 bases from V and 4 bases from J, leaving 12 bases between. CDR3 sequence reads: CASSLKGDGKNIQYF. The CDR3 DNA sequence: TGTGCCAGCAGTTTAAAGGGGGACGGGAAAAACATTCAGTACTTC.

In its sample, this clone was seen once. The gene calls are TRBV11-2 and TRBJ1-3; D might be TRBD1 (6 bases). This CDR3 spans 16 amino acids. Germline V lookup: CDR1 SGHAT, CDR2 FQNNGV. Trimming stripped 8 bases from V and 0 bases from J, with 17 bases between. CDR3 nucleotide sequence: TGTGCCAGCCAGGGGTTAACGATCCTCTCTGGAAACACCATATATTTT. Translation: CASQGLTILSGNTIYF.

The chain combines TRBV2 with TRBJ1-5, with D perhaps matching TRBD1 (5 bases). The CDR3 contains 12 residues. Trimming removed 5 bases at V and 9 bases at J, with 11 bases between. CDR1 and CDR2 from the germline V gene are SNHLY and FYNNEI. CDR3 in DNA: TGTGCCAGCAGTTCCTGGGGGAGGCCCCAGCATTTT. Translated, it gives CASSSWGRPQHF.

CDR3 protein: CASSRSTSYNEQFF. DNA for the CDR3: TGTGCCAGCAGCAGAAGTACTAGTTACAATGAGCAGTTCTTC. The rearrangement links TRBV13 to TRBJ2-1; possible D gene TRBD2, 5 bases. The V end was cut by 5 bases, the J end by 4 bases, with 12 bases between. CDR1 and CDR2 from the germline V gene are PRHDT and FYEKMQ (reference sequence). The CDR3 loop spans 14 amino acids.

This chain's CDR3 is CASSLSGGGTASYEQYF. Written as DNA, the CDR3 is TGTGCCAGCAGCTTAAGCGGCGGGGGGACCGCCTCCTACGAGCAGTACTTC. This chain links TRBV13 with TRBJ2-7; 8 bases match TRBD2. V lost 2 bases, J lost 0 bases, and 9 bases stayed unmatched. The germline V gene has CDR1 PRHDT and CDR2 FYEKMQ (reference sequence). The CDR3 is 17 residues long. Variable domain in full (rest from reference TRBV13 and TRBJ2-7): AAGVIQSPRHLIKEKRETATLKCYPIPRHDTVYWYQQGPGQDPQFLISFYEKMQSDKGSIPDRFSAQQFSDYHSELNMSSLELGDSALYFCASSLSGGGTASYEQYFGPGTRLTVT.

A note on this clone: The same CDR3 is also encoded by other DNA sequences in this sample. V gene TRBV4-1 combines with J gene TRBJ2-1; no definite D call. The ends were cut back, 0 bases at V and 6 bases at J, with 9 bases in the middle. The CDR3 loop spans 14 amino acids. Germline CDR1 reads MGHRA; CDR2 reads YSYEKL. The CDR3 reads CASSQDGLGNEQFF. The CDR3 bases are TGCGCCAGCAGCCAAGATGGGCTGGGCAATGAGCAGTTCTTC.

The chain has TRBV2 and TRBJ1-1, with 8 positions matching TRBD1. The CDR3 has 11 residues. CDR1 is SNHLY, CDR2 FYNNEI, per germline. The trim removed 9 bases at V and 9 bases at J, leaving 6 bases unmatched. The CDR3 DNA reads as TGTGCCAGGGGAAGGACAGGGAAAGCTTTCTTT. Translation gives CARGRTGKAFF.